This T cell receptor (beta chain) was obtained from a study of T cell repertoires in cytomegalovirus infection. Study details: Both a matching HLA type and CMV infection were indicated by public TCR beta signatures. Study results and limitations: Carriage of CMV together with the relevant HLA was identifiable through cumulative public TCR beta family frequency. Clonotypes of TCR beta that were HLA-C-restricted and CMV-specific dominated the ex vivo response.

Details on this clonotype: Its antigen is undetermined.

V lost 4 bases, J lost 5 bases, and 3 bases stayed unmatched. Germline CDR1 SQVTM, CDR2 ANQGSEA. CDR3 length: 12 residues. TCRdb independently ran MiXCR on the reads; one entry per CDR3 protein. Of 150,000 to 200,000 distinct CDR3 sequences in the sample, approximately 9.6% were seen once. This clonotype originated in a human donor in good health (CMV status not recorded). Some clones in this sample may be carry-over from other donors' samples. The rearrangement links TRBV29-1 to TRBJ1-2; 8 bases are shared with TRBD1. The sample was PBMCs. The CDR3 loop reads CSVGTGIYGYTF. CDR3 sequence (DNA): TGCAGCGTTGGGACAGGGATTTATGGCTACACCTTC.